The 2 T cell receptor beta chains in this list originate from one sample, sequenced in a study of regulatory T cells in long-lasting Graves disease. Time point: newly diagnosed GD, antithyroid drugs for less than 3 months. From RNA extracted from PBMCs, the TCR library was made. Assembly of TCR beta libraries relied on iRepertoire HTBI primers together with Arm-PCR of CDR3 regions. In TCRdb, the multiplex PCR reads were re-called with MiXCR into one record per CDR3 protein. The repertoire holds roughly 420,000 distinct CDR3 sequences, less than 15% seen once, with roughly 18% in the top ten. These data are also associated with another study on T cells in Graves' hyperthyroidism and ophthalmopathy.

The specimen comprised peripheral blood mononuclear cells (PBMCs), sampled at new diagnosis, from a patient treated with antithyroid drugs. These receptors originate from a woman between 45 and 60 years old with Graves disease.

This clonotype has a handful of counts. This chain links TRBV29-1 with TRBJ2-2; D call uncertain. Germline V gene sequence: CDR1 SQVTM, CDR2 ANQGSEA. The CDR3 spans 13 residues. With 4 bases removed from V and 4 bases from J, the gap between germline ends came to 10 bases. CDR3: CSVASWSTGELFF. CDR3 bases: TGCAGCGTTGCTAGTTGGTCCACCGGGGAGCTGTTTTTT.

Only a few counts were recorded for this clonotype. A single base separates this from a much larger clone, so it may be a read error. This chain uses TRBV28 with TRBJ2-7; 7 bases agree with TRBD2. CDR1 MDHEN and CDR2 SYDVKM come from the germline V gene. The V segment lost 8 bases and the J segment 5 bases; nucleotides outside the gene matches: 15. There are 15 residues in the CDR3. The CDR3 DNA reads TGTGCCAGCGGCCATAGACTAGCTGTTATGGACGAGCAGTACTTC. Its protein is CASGHRLAVMDEQYF.